The 3 T cell receptor beta chains in this list originate from one sample, sequenced in a study of post-analysis software for immune sequencing data. Study outcomes and limitations: Elevated frequency relative to controls characterized four or five TRBV segments in patients, TRBV5-6, TRBV5-1 and TRBV20-1 among them.

TCR beta cDNA libraries had unique molecular identifiers. MiXCR was run by TCRdb on the PCR reads, yielding one entry per CDR3 protein. The sample has hundreds of thousands of distinct CDR3 sequences; 30% are singletons. These TCRs' antigens remain unknown. Source material: blood. The receptor source for this set is a girl aged 5 to 17 with multiple sclerosis.

This clonotype has just a few counts. J is TRBJ1-2 and V is TRBV15, with D perhaps matching TRBD1 (5 bases). With 0 bases removed from V and 8 bases from J, the gap between germline ends came to 10 bases. CDR1 is LNHNV and CDR2 is YYDKDF in the germline V gene (reference sequence). The CDR3 extends over 13 amino acids. CDR3 sequence (DNA): TGTGCCACCAGCAGAGATGGGCGGGGCGGCTACACCTTC. The encoded protein is CATSRDGRGGYTF.

The chain combines TRBV7-9 with TRBJ1-6, with a possible D match to TRBD1 (5 bases). Germline CDR1 is SEHNR and CDR2 is FQNEAQ (reference sequence). V gave up 5 bases and J gave up 7 bases, with 15 bases separating them. This CDR3 is 15 amino acids long. CDR3 sequence (DNA): TGTGCCAGCAGCAACGAACCGGGGCTAAATTCACCCCTCCACTTT. Translation gives CASSNEPGLNSPLHF.

The V and J genes are TRBV12-3 or TRBV12-4 and TRBJ2-6; 8 bases match TRBD1. V gave up 5 bases and J gave up 2 bases; unmatched junction bases: 5. This CDR3 has 16 amino acids. CDR3 DNA: TGTGCCAGCAGTCTATCAGGGGGCGCTGGGGCCAACGTCCTGACTTTC. Its protein product is CASSLSGGAGANVLTF.